These T cell receptor beta chains were read from a single sample in a study of glioma-infiltrating T cells after dendritic cell vaccination. The method was immunoSEQ multiplex PCR; TCRdb's version includes in-frame clones alone and lacks a portion of them. Among tens of thousands of clones listed, under 90% were seen once. Sequenced material: blood, taken after dendritic cell vaccination. The receptors shown here come from a human donor with glioblastoma. CDR3s include the opening cysteine and the closing phenylalanine or tryptophan. The D gene is left open where the match is weak. The size entry is marked missing in some rows and otherwise reads once, few, many or a size class.

V gene,D gene,clone size,J gene,CDR3 DNA,CDR3 protein
TRBV5-4,TRBD1,NA,TRBJ1-6,TGTGCCAGCAGCCGGACAGGGATCTATAATTCACCCCTCCACTTT,CASSRTGIYNSPLHF
TRBV30,NA,NA,TRBJ1-3,TGTGCCGGCGCTGTTGTCTCGTTTTCGCGGGACACCATATATTTT,CAGAVVSFSRDTIYF
TRBV9,TRBD2,NA,TRBJ2-2,TGTGCCAGCAGCGTAAGTTCTAGCGGGGGGAACACCGGGGAGCTGTTTTTT,CASSVSSSGGNTGELFF
TRBV4-1,NA,NA,TRBJ1-1,TGCGCCAGCAGTGGCCATGCAATAAACAGGAACACTGAAGCTTTCTTT,CASSGHAINRNTEAFF
TRBV9,TRBD1,NA,TRBJ1-6,TGTGCCAGCAGCACTTTACGGACAGGGGGCATGTCTCCCCTCCACTTT,CASSTLRTGGMSPLHF
TRBV5-5,TRBD2,NA,TRBJ2-3,TGTGCCAGCAGCTCATATGATTTAGCGGGGTGGAGCACAGATACGCAGTATTTT,CASSSYDLAGWSTDTQYF
TRBV2,NA,few,TRBJ1-5,TGTGCCAGCAGTGAGGAGGCTTATAGCAATCAGCCCCAGCATTTT,CASSEEAYSNQPQHF
TRBV5-1,TRBD2,NA,TRBJ2-2,TGCGCCAGCAGCCCTACTAGCGACACGAACACCGGGGAGCTGTTTTTT,CASSPTSDTNTGELFF
TRBV2,NA,NA,TRBJ2-1,TGTGCCAGCAGTGAAAGGGGCCATGAGCAGTTCTTC,CASSERGHEQFF
TRBV5-1,NA,few,TRBJ2-7,TGCGCCAGCAGCTTTACGGTCTCCTACGAGCAGTACTTC,CASSFTVSYEQYF
TRBV7-9,NA,NA,TRBJ1-1,TGTGCCAGCAGCTTAGAGCGGGGAAACACTGAAGCTTTCTTT,CASSLERGNTEAFF
TRBV5-1,TRBD2,NA,TRBJ2-3,TGCGCCAGCAGCTTGAGAAGCGGGGGAAGCACAGATACGCAGTATTTT,CASSLRSGGSTDTQYF
TRBV4-3,NA,NA,TRBJ1-1,TGCGCCAGCAGCCAAGCAGACACCTTCTCTGGGACTGAAGCTTTCTTT,CASSQADTFSGTEAFF
TRBV7-2,TRBD2,NA,TRBJ2-3,TGTGCCAGCAGACCGAAGCTAGCGGGCACAGATACGCAGTATTTT,CASRPKLAGTDTQYF
TRBV11-1,NA,NA,TRBJ1-1,TGTGCCAGCAGCTTTGAGTTAAACACTGAAGCTTTCTTT,CASSFELNTEAFF
TRBV27,TRBD2,NA,TRBJ2-2,TGTGCCAGCAGTTTTAGCGGGACCACCGGGGAGCTGTTTTTT,CASSFSGTTGELFF
TRBV19,NA,NA,TRBJ2-3,TGTGCCAGTAGTATATTGTTAGCGGCGAGCACAGATACGCAGTATTTT,CASSILLAASTDTQYF
TRBV30,TRBD1,NA,TRBJ2-7,TGTGCCTGGAGCGGACAGGGATTTCGGGAGCAGTACTTC,CAWSGQGFREQYF
TRBV7-9,TRBD1,NA,TRBJ1-1,TGTGCCAGCAGCTTAGCGGGGGACAGCCCCTACAACACTGAAGCTTTCTTT,CASSLAGDSPYNTEAFF
TRBV5-1,TRBD1,NA,TRBJ2-1,TGCGCCAGCAGCGTAGACAGGGGAAGCTCCTACAATGAGCAGTTCTTC,CASSVDRGSSYNEQFF
TRBV5-8,NA,NA,TRBJ1-6,TGTGCCAGCAGCTTGGTATTGGGCGACAGGACTAATTCACCCCTCCACTTT,CASSLVLGDRTNSPLHF
TRBV2,TRBD1,NA,TRBJ2-1,TGTGCCAGCCGAGACAGGGCGCAGAACAATGAGCAGTTCTTC,CASRDRAQNNEQFF
TRBV7-9,NA,few,TRBJ1-4,TGTGCCAGCAGCTTCGCTTCGGGGGGCATGAGGGAAAAACTGTTTTTT,CASSFASGGMREKLFF
TRBV28,TRBD1,NA,TRBJ2-2,TGTGCCAGCAGTTCAACCGGGACAGGGTGGGGGGAGCTGTTTTTT,CASSSTGTGWGELFF
TRBV19,NA,NA,TRBJ1-3,TGTGCCAGCCGAAAGGACAGACTCTCTGGAAACACCATATATTTT,CASRKDRLSGNTIYF
TRBV7-8,TRBD2,NA,TRBJ2-5,TGTGCCAGCAGCTTTTCCCCTCACTCCGGGACTAGCGTACAAGAGACCCAGTACTTC,CASSFSPHSGTSVQETQYF
TRBV7-2,TRBD2,NA,TRBJ2-7,TGTGCCAGCCGACGGGCGGGGGGGCCCTACGAGCAGTACTTC,CASRRAGGPYEQYF
TRBV30,NA,NA,TRBJ2-4,TGTGCCTGGAGTGGAGGGCAAAACATTCAGTACTTC,CAWSGGQNIQYF
TRBV5-1,TRBD2,NA,TRBJ2-1,TGCGCCAGCAGCTTACAATCCGGGACTAGCGGGGGGAACAATGAGCAGTTCTTC,CASSLQSGTSGGNNEQFF
TRBV5-1,NA,NA,TRBJ2-7,TGCGCCAGCAGCTTGGGGGACACCACCTACGAGCAATACTTC,CASSLGDTTYEQYF
TRBV11-1,TRBD2,few,TRBJ2-7,TGTGCCAGCAGCTTAGTTAGCGGGAACTCCTACGAGCAGTACTTC,CASSLVSGNSYEQYF
TRBV27,TRBD2,NA,TRBJ2-1,TGTGCCAGCAGTCAAAGGGCGCGGGGGGTGTACAATGAGCAGTTCTTC,CASSQRARGVYNEQFF
TRBV6-4,NA,NA,TRBJ2-3,TGTGCCAGCAGTGACTCGAAGACTAACCAGCAGTATTTT,CASSDSKTNQQYF
TRBV6-6,NA,few,TRBJ2-7,TGTGCCAGCAGTTACTCGGACAGACCTAACTACGAGCAGTACTTC,CASSYSDRPNYEQYF
TRBV11-3,TRBD2,NA,TRBJ2-7,TGTGCCAGCAGCTCCCCCGAGCGGGGCTACGAGCAGTACTTC,CASSSPERGYEQYF
TRBV2,TRBD2,few,TRBJ2-3,TGTGCCAGCAGTGATGTGAGACTAGCGGGGAACGCAGATACGCAGTATTTT,CASSDVRLAGNADTQYF
TRBV19,TRBD2,NA,TRBJ2-3,TGTGCCAGTAGTGACGTAGCGGGGGGCCTCACAGATACGCAGTATTTT,CASSDVAGGLTDTQYF
TRBV7-9,TRBD1,NA,TRBJ2-7,TGTGCCAGCAGCGCCCCGGGACAGGGAACCTACGAGCAGTACTTC,CASSAPGQGTYEQYF
TRBV18,NA,NA,TRBJ1-5,TGTGCCAGCTCACCGGCTGGACAGACAAATCAGCCCCAGCATTTT,CASSPAGQTNQPQHF
TRBV10-1,TRBD1,NA,TRBJ2-7,TGCGCCAGCAGTGAAGGGACAGGGGGCTACGAGCAGTACTTC,CASSEGTGGYEQYF
TRBV7-9,NA,NA,TRBJ2-7,TGTGCCAGCAGCATATACGACAGTTCCACCTACGAGCAGTACTTC,CASSIYDSSTYEQYF
TRBV30,TRBD2,NA,TRBJ2-5,TGTGCCTGGGGGGGGGATGTGGAGACCCAGTACTTC,CAWGGDVETQYF